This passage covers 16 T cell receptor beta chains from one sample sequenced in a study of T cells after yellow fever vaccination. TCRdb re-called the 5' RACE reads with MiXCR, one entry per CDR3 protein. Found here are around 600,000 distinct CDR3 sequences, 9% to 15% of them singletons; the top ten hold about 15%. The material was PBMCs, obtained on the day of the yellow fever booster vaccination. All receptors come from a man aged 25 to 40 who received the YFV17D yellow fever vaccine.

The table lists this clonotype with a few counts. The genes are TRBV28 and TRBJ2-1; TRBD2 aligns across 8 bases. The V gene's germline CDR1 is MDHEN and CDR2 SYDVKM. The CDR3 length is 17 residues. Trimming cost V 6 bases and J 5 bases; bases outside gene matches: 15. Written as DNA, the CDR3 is TGTGCCAGCAGATCGAGTAGGGCGGGAGGATTTGACAATGAGCAGTTCTTC. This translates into CASRSSRAGGFDNEQFF. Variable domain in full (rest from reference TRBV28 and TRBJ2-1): DVKVTQSSRYLVKRTGEKVFLECVQDMDHENMFWYRQDPGLGLRLIYFSYDVKMKEKGDIPEGYSVSREKKERFSLILESASTNQTSMYLCASRSSRAGGFDNEQFFGPGTRLTVL.

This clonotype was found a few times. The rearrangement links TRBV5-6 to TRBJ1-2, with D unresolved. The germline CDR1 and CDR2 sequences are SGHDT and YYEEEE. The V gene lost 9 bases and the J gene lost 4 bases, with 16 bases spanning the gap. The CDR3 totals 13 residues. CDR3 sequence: CATQKNMIYGYTF. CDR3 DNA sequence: TGTGCCACCCAGAAGAACATGATCTATGGCTACACCTTC.

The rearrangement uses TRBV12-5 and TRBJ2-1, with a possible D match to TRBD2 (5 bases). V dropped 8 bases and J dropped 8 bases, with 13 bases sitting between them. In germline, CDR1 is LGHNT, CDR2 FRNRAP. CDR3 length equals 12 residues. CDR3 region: CASSRSGDEQFF. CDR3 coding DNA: TGTGCTAGTTCCCGGAGCGGCGATGAGCAGTTCTTC.

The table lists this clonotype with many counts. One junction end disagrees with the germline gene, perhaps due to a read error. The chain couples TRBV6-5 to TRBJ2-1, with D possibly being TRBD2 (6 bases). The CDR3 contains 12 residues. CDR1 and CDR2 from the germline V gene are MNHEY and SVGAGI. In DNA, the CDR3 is TGCGCCAGCGGAGGGAGTTACAATGAGCAGTTCTTC. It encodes CASGGSYNEQFF.

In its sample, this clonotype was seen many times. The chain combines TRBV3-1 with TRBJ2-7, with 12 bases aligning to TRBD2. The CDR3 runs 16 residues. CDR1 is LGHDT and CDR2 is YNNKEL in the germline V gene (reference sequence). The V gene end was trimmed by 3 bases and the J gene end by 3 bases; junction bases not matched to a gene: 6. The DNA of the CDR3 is TGTGCCAGCAGCCAGGGACTAGCGGGTGACTACTACGAGCAGTACTTC. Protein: CASSQGLAGDYYEQYF.

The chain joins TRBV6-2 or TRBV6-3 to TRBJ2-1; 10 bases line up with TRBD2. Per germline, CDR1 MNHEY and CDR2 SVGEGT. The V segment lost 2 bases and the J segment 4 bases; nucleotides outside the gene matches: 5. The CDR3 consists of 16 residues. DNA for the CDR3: TGTGCCAGCAGTTACGGGGGTAGCGGGAGGTACAATGAGCAGTTCTTC. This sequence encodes CASSYGGSGRYNEQFF.

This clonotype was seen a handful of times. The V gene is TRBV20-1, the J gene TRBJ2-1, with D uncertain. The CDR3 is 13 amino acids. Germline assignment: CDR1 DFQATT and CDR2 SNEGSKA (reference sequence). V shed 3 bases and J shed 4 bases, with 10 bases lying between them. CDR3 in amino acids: CSAREQSYNEQFF. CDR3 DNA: TGCAGTGCTAGGGAGCAGTCTTACAATGAGCAGTTCTTC.

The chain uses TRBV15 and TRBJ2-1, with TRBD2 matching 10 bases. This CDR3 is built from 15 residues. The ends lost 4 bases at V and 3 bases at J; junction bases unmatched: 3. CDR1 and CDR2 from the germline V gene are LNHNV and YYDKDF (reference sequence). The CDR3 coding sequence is TGTGCCACCAGCATACTAGCGGGGCACTACAATGAGCAGTTCTTC. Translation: CATSILAGHYNEQFF.

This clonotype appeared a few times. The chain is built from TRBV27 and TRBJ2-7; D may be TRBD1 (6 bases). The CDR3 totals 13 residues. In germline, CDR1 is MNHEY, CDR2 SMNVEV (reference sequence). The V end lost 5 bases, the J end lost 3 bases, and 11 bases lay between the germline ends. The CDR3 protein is CASSPDSRYEQYF. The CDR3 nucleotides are TGTGCCAGCAGTCCGGACAGCCGCTACGAGCAGTACTTC.

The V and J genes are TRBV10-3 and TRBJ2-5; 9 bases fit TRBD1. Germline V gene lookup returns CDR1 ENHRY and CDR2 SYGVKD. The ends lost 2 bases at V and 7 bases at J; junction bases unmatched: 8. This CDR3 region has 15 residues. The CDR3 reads CAISEPQQGAATQYF. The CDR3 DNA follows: TGTGCCATCAGTGAGCCTCAACAGGGGGCGGCGACCCAGTACTTC.

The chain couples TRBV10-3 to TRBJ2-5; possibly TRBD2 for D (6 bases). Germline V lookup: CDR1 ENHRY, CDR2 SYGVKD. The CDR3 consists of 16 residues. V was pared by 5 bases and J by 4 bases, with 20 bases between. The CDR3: CAISPGGTQIGETQYF. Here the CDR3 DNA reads TGTGCCATCAGTCCAGGAGGGACCCAAATCGGAGAGACCCAGTACTTC.

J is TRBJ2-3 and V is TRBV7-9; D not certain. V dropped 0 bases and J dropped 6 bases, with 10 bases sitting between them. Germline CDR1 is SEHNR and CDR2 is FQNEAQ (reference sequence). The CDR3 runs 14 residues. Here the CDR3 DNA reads TGTGCCAGCAGCTTAGCGGCCTCCATGGATACGCAGTATTTT. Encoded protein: CASSLAASMDTQYF.

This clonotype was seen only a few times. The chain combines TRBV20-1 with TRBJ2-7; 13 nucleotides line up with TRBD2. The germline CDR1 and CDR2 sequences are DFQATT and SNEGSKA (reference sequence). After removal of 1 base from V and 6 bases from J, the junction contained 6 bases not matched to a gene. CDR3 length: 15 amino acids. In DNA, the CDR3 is TGCAGTGCTAGAGGACTAGCGGGAGGCCGGAGCGAGCAGTACTTC. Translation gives CSARGLAGGRSEQYF.

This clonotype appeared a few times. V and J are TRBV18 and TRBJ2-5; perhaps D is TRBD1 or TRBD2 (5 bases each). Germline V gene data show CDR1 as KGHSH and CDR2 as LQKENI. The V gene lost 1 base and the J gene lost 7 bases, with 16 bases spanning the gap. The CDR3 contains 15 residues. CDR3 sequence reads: CASSPRTTLGGTQYF. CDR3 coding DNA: TGTGCCAGCTCACCACGAACGACACTTGGGGGGACCCAGTACTTC. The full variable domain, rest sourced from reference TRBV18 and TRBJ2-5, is NAGVMQNPRHLVRRRGQEARLRCSPMKGHSHVYWYRQLPEEGLKFMVYLQKENIIDESGMPKERFSAEFPKEGPSILRIQQVVRGDSAAYFCASSPRTTLGGTQYFGPGTRLLVL.

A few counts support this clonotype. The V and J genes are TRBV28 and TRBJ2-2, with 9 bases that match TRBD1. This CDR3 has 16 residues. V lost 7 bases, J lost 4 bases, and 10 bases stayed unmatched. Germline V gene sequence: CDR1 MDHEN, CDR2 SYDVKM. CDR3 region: CASTAGGQGITGELFF. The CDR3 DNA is TGTGCCAGCACCGCTGGGGGACAGGGAATCACCGGGGAGCTGTTTTTT.

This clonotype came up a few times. CDR3 protein: CASSLGHSGESTQYF. DNA of the CDR3: TGTGCCAGCAGCCTGGGGCACTCGGGCGAGTCTACGCAGTATTTT. The rearrangement links TRBV12-3 or TRBV12-4 to TRBJ2-3; perhaps TRBD1 as D (5 bases). The CDR3 loop spans 15 amino acids. V shed 6 bases and J shed 8 bases, with 21 bases lying between them.